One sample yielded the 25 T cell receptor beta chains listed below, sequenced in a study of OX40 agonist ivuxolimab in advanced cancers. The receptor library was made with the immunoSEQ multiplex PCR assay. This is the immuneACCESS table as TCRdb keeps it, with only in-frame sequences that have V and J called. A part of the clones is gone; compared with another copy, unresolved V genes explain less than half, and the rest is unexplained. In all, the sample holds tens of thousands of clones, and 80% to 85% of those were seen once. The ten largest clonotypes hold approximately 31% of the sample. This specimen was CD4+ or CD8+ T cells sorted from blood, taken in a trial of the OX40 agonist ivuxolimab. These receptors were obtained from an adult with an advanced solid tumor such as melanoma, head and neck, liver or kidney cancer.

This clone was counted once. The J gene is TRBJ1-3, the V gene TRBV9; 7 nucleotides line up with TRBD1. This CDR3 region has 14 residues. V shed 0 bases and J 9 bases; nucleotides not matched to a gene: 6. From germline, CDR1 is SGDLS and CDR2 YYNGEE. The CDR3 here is CASSVGDSDSTIYF. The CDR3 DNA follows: TGTGCCAGCAGCGTAGGGGACAGCGATAGCACCATATATTTT.

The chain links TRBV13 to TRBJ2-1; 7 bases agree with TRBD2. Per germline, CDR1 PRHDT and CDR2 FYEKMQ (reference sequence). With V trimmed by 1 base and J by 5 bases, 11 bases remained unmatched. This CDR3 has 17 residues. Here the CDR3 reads CASSLVPVGGEDNEQFF. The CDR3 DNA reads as TGTGCCAGCAGCTTAGTGCCCGTGGGGGGGGAGGACAATGAGCAGTTCTTC.

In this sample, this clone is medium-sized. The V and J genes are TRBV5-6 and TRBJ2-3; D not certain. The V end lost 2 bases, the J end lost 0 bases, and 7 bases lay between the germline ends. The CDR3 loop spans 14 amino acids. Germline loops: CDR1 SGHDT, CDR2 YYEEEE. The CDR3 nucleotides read TGTGCCAGCAGCTTCTACCATAGCACAGATACGCAGTATTTT. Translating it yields CASSFYHSTDTQYF. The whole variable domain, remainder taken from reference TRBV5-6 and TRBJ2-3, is DAGVTQSPTHLIKTRGQQVTLRCSPKSGHDTVSWYQQALGQGPQFIFQYYEEEERQRGNFPDRFSGHQFPNYSSELNVNALLLGDSALYLCASSFYHSTDTQYFGPGTRLTVL.

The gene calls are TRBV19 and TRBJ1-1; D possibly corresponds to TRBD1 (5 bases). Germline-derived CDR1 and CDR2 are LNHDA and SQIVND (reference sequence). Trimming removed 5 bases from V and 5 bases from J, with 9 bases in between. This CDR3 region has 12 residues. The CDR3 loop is CASSFGGTEAFF. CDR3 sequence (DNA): TGTGCCAGTAGTTTCGGGGGTACTGAAGCTTTCTTT.

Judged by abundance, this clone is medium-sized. The CDR3 DNA sequence: TGTGCCAGCAGCGACGGGACTAGCGGGAGTGGGTACAATGAGCAGTTCTTC. Protein: CASSDGTSGSGYNEQFF. J is TRBJ2-1 and V is TRBV9; TRBD2 aligns across 14 bases. Unmatched junction bases numbered 6, after V lost 3 bases and J lost 4 bases. Germline lookup yields CDR1 SGDLS and CDR2 YYNGEE. The CDR3 has 17 amino acids. Complete variable domain (other parts from reference TRBV9 and TRBJ2-1): DSGVTQTPKHLITATGQRVTLRCSPRSGDLSVYWYQQSLDQGLQFLIQYYNGEERAKGNILERFSAQQFPDLHSELNLSSLELGDSALYFCASSDGTSGSGYNEQFFGPGTRLTVL.

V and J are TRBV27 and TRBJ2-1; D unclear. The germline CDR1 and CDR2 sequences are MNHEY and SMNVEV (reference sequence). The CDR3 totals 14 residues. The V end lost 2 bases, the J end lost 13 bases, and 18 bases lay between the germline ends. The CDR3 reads CASSLSRLTHNQFF. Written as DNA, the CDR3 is TGTGCCAGCAGTTTAAGTAGGCTAACCCATAACCAGTTCTTC.

Here the CDR3 DNA reads TGTGCCAGCAGTGATAGCCCCATTTCTAACTATGGCTACACCTTC. The encoded protein is CASSDSPISNYGYTF. The chain joins TRBV25-1 to TRBJ1-2; no definite D call. The CDR3 runs 15 residues. Germline-derived CDR1 and CDR2 are MGHDK and SYGVNS. The V end lost 3 bases, the J end lost 0 bases, and 11 bases lay between the germline ends.

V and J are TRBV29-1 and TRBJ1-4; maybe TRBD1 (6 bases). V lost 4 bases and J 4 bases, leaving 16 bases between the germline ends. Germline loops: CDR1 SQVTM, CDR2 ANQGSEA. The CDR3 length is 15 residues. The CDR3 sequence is CSVGVRGLGNEKLFF. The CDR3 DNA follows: TGCAGCGTTGGTGTCCGGGGGCTGGGTAATGAAAAACTGTTTTTT.

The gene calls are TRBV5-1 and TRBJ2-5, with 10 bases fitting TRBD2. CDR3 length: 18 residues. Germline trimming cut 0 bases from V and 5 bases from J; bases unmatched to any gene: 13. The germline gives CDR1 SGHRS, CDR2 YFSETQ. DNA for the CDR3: TGCGCCAGCAGCTTGGCATCTAGCGGGGGAGTGACAAGGGAGACCCAGTACTTC. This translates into CASSLASSGGVTRETQYF.

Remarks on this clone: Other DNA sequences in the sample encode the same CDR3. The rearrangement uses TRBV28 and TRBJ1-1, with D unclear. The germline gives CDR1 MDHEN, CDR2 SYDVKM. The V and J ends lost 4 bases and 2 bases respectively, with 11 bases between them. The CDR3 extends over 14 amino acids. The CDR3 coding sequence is TGTGCCAGCAGTTCAAGGACGGGTAACACTGAAGCTTTCTTT. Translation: CASSSRTGNTEAFF.

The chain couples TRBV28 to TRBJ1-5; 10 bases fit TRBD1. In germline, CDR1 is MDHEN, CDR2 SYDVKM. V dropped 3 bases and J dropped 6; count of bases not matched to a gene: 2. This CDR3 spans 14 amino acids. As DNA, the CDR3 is TGTGCCAGCAGTTTTCGGACAGGGGGTCAGCCCCAGCATTTT. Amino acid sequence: CASSFRTGGQPQHF.

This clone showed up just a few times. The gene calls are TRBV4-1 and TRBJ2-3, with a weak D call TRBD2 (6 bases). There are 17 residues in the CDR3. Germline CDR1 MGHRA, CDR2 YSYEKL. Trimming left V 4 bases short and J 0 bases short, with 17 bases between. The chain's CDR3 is CASSRGVWGTSTDTQYF. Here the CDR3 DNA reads TGCGCCAGCAGCCGCGGGGTATGGGGGACTAGCACAGATACGCAGTATTTT.

This CDR3 reads CASSEASGGLGDTQYF. Here the CDR3 DNA reads TGTGCCAGCAGTGAAGCTTCAGGGGGGCTTGGGGATACGCAGTATTTT. J is TRBJ2-3 and V is TRBV2; D might be TRBD1 (7 bases). The CDR3 loop spans 16 amino acids. Germline CDR1 SNHLY, CDR2 FYNNEI. V was clipped by 0 bases and J by 6 bases, with 16 bases between them.

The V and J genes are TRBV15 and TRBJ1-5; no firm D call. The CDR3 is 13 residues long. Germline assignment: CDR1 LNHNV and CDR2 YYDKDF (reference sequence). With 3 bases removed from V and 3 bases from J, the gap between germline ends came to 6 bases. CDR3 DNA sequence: TGTGCCACCAGCAGGGACGTCAATCAGCCCCAGCATTTT. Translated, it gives CATSRDVNQPQHF.

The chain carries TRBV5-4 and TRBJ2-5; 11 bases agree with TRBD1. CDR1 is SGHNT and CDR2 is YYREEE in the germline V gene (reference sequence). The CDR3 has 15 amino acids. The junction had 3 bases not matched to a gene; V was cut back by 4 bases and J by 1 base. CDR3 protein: CASSPDRGLQETQYF. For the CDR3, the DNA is TGTGCCAGCAGCCCGGACAGGGGGCTCCAAGAGACCCAGTACTTC.

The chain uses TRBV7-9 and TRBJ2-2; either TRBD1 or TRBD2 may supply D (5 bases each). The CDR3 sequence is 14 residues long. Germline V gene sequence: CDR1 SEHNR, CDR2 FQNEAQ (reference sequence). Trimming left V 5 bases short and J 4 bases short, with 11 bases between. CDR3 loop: CASSGERGTGELFF. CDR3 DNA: TGTGCCAGCAGCGGAGAGAGGGGCACCGGGGAGCTGTTTTTT.

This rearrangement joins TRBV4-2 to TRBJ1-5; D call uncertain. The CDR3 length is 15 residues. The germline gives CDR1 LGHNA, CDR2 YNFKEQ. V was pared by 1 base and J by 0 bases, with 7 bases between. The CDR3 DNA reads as TGTGCCAGCAGCCAAGGACAATATAGCAATCAGCCCCAGCATTTT. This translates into CASSQGQYSNQPQHF.

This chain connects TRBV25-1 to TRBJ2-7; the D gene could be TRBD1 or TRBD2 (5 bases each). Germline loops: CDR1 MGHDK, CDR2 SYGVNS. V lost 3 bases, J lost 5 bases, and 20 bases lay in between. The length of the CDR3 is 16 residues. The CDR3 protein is CASSETPGTNLHEQYF. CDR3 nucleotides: TGTGCCAGCAGTGAGACGCCCGGGACGAACCTCCACGAGCAGTACTTC.

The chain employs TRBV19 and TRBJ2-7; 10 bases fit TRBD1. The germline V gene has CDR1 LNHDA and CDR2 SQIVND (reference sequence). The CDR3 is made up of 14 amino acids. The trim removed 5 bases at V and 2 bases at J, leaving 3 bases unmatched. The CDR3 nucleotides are TGTGCCAGTAGTGAGGGACAGGGGCCCTACGAGCAGTACTTC. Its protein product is CASSEGQGPYEQYF.

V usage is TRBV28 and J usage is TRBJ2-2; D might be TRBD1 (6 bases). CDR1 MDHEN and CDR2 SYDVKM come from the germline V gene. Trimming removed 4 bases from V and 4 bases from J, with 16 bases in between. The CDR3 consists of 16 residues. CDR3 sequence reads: CASSWWAGEGTGELFF. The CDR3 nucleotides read TGTGCCAGCAGTTGGTGGGCAGGGGAAGGCACCGGGGAGCTGTTTTTT. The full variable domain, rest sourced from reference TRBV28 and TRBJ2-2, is DVKVTQSSRYLVKRTGEKVFLECVQDMDHENMFWYRQDPGLGLRLIYFSYDVKMKEKGDIPEGYSVSREKKERFSLILESASTNQTSMYLCASSWWAGEGTGELFFGEGSRLTVL.

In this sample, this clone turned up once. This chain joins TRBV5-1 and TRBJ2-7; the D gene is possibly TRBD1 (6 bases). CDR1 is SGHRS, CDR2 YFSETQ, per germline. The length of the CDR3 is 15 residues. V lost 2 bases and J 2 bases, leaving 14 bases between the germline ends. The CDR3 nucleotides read TGCGCCAGCAGCTTAGAAACAGGGTACGCCTACGAGCAGTACTTC. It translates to CASSLETGYAYEQYF.

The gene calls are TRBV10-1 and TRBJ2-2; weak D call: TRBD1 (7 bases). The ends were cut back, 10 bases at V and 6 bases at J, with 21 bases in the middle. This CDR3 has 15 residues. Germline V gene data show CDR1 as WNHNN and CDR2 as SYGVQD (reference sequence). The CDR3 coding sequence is TGCGCCAAGCAAGGGGGCGGGAAAAAGGCCGGGGAGCTGTTTTTT. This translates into CAKQGGGKKAGELFF.

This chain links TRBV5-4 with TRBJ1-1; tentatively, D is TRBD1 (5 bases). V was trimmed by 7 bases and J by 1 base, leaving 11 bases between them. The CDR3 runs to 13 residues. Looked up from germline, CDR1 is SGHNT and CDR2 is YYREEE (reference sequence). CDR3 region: CASAIGGNTEAFF. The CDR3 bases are TGTGCCAGCGCAATTGGGGGGAACACTGAAGCTTTCTTT.

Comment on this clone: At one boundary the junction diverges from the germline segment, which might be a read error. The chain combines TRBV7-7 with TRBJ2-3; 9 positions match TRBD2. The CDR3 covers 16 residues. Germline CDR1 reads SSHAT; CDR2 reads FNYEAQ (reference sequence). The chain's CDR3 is CASSLEVAGGPDTQYF. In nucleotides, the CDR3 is TGTGCTAGCAGCTTAGAGGTTGCGGGGGGGCCGGATACGCAGTATTTT.

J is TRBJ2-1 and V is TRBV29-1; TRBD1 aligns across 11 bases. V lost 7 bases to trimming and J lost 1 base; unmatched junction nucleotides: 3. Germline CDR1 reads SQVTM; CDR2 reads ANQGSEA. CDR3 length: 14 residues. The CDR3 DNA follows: TGCAGCGGCGGGACAGGGGGTTCCTACAATGAGCAGTTCTTC. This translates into CSGGTGGSYNEQFF.